Presented here are 26 T cell receptor beta chains from one specimen sequenced in a study of shared clonotypes between healthy human individuals. Clones were sequenced by immunoSEQ multiplex PCR, and TCRdb holds only the in-frame ones, with some missing. The repertoire holds approximately 2,000,000 clones, with around 93% as singletons. The sequencing sample was made of naive CD4+ T cells from PBMCs. Subset described: CD45RA+ positively selected. The receptors were gathered from a man between 18 and 35 years old in good health. Some clones in this sample may be carry-over from other donors' samples.

The sample holds one count of this clone. The CDR3 region is CASSLRQPTHEAFF. As DNA, the CDR3 is TGTGCCAGCAGCTTAAGACAGCCGACTCATGAAGCTTTCTTT. The chain recombines TRBV11-1 with TRBJ1-1; weak D call: TRBD1 (5 bases). Germline V lookup: CDR1 SGHAT, CDR2 FQDESV (reference sequence). Trimming removed 2 bases at V and 7 bases at J, with 14 bases between. This CDR3 is built from 14 residues.

The chain is built from TRBV11-3 and TRBJ2-2; 7 bases line up with TRBD1. CDR3 length equals 14 residues. After removal of 8 bases from V and 7 bases from J, the junction contained 10 bases not matched to a gene. CDR1 is SGHNT and CDR2 is YENEEA in the germline V gene. Here the CDR3 reads CASANRGGIGELFF. CDR3 in DNA: TGTGCCAGCGCCAACAGGGGTGGTATCGGGGAGCTGTTTTTT. Variable domain in full (rest from reference TRBV11-3 and TRBJ2-2): EAGVVQSPRYKIIEKKQPVAFWCNPISGHNTLYWYLQNLGQGPELLIRYENEEAVDDSQLPKDRFSAERLKGVDSTLKIQPAELGDSAVYLCASANRGGIGELFFGEGSRLTVL.

Comments on this clone: Other DNA sequences within the sample encode an identical CDR3. This chain links TRBV7-3 with TRBJ1-5, with TRBD1 as a possible D gene (5 bases). The CDR3 extends over 13 amino acids. V was cut by 0 bases and J by 6 bases, with 6 bases left in between. Germline loops: CDR1 SGHTA, CDR2 FQGTGA. CDR3 bases: TGTGCCAGCAGCTTAACTGGGGGTCAGCCCCAGCATTTT. Translating gives CASSLTGGQPQHF.

The chain employs TRBV5-1 and TRBJ1-2; TRBD1 aligns across 9 bases. Germline lookup yields CDR1 SGHRS and CDR2 YFSETQ. The CDR3 has 13 residues. The J segment lost 7 bases and the V segment lost 5 bases, leaving 6 bases of the junction unmatched. The DNA of the CDR3 is TGCGCCAGCAGATGGGACAGGGCCGGTGGCTACACCTTC. Amino acid sequence: CASRWDRAGGYTF.

V usage is TRBV27 and J usage is TRBJ2-7, with D hard to call. Germline CDR1 and CDR2: MNHEY and SMNVEV (reference sequence). CDR3 size: 14 residues. Trimming stripped 7 bases from V and 6 bases from J, with 19 bases between. The CDR3 sequence is CASTFGGAVGEQYF. The CDR3 DNA reads TGTGCCAGCACCTTTGGCGGAGCCGTGGGCGAGCAGTACTTC.

The J gene is TRBJ2-1, the V gene TRBV18; D gene unclear. The CDR3 covers 14 residues. V lost 1 base, J lost 4 bases, and 8 bases lay in between. CDR1 is KGHSH, CDR2 LQKENI, per germline. CDR3 DNA sequence: TGTGCCAGCTCACCACTCTCCCCATACAATGAGCAGTTCTTC. Its protein is CASSPLSPYNEQFF.

The genes are TRBV18 and TRBJ1-1; D gene uncertain. The CDR3 consists of 15 residues. Germline V lookup: CDR1 KGHSH, CDR2 LQKENI. The V end lost 2 bases, the J end lost 3 bases, and 13 bases lay between the germline ends. The CDR3 loop is CASSPGLGGDTEAFF. Here the CDR3 DNA reads TGTGCCAGCTCACCAGGTCTGGGCGGGGACACTGAAGCTTTCTTT.

V and J are TRBV9 and TRBJ1-1; D is ambiguous. From germline, CDR1 is SGDLS and CDR2 YYNGEE. The ends were cut back, 1 base at V and 2 bases at J, with 3 bases in the middle. This CDR3 comprises 12 residues. CDR3 loop: CASSVSNTEAFF. The CDR3 DNA reads as TGTGCCAGCAGCGTATCAAACACTGAAGCTTTCTTT.

Comment on this clone: Within the sample, other DNA sequences also encode this same CDR3. The chain has TRBV15 and TRBJ1-1, with D unclear. The CDR3 has 13 amino acids. Germline V gene data show CDR1 as LNHNV and CDR2 as YYDKDF (reference sequence). V dropped 1 base and J dropped 0 bases, with 3 bases sitting between them. CDR3 bases: TGTGCCACCAGCAGAGGAATGAACACTGAAGCTTTCTTT. It yields the protein CATSRGMNTEAFF. Using reference TRBV15 and TRBJ1-1 for the parts outside the CDR3, the full variable domain is DAMVIQNPRYQVTQFGKPVTLSCSQTLNHNVMYWYQQKSSQAPKLLFHYYDKDFNNEADTPDNFQSRRPNTSFCFLDIRSPGLGDTAMYLCATSRGMNTEAFFGQGTRLTVV.

This clone was observed once. The chain links TRBV19 to TRBJ1-5, with D tentatively TRBD1 (6 bases). The CDR3 spans 17 residues. CDR1 is LNHDA and CDR2 is SQIVND in the germline V gene (reference sequence). V shed 4 bases and J shed 0 bases, with 16 bases lying between them. The CDR3 DNA sequence: TGTGCCAGTAGTAGTCGGGGGGCAAGGTCTAGCAATCAGCCCCAGCATTTT. As protein: CASSSRGARSSNQPQHF.

The rearrangement uses TRBV6-1 and TRBJ1-1; TRBD1 might be the D (5 bases). CDR1 is MNHNS and CDR2 is SASEGT in the germline V gene. The CDR3 is made up of 13 amino acids. Trimming removed 5 bases from V and 11 bases from J, with 18 bases in between. In DNA form, the CDR3 reads TGTGCCAGCAGTAGGGGCCACGTCGCGGTTGCTTTCTTT. This gives the protein CASSRGHVAVAFF.

V is TRBV11-2 and J is TRBJ2-3, with 10 bases fitting TRBD2. The CDR3 contains 16 residues. V gave up 1 base and J gave up 6 bases; unmatched junction bases: 7. Looked up from germline, CDR1 is SGHAT and CDR2 is FQNNGV. This chain's CDR3 is CASSLASGRAVDTQYF. The CDR3, as DNA: TGTGCCAGCAGCTTAGCGAGCGGGAGGGCCGTTGATACGCAGTATTTT.

V gene TRBV15 combines with J gene TRBJ2-3, with 16 positions matching TRBD2. Trimming cost V 5 bases and J 5 bases; bases outside gene matches: 7. The CDR3 runs to 17 residues. Looked up from germline, CDR1 is LNHNV and CDR2 is YYDKDF (reference sequence). CDR3 nucleotides: TGTGCCACCAGCGGGACTAGCGGGAGGGCCGGGGGAGATACGCAGTATTTT. This sequence encodes CATSGTSGRAGGDTQYF.

The rearrangement uses TRBV27 and TRBJ1-1, with D unresolved. In germline, CDR1 is MNHEY, CDR2 SMNVEV (reference sequence). The V end was cut by 11 bases, the J end by 7 bases, with 11 bases between. The CDR3 runs to 10 residues. CDR3: CAAVGLEAFF. The CDR3 DNA follows: TGTGCCGCCGTCGGGCTTGAAGCTTTCTTT.

The chain combines TRBV6-5 with TRBJ2-7, with D unresolved. The CDR3 runs 16 residues. Looked up from germline, CDR1 is MNHEY and CDR2 is SVGAGI. V lost 2 bases, J lost 3 bases, and 17 bases lay in between. CDR3 protein: CASSYTITRSGYEQYF. The CDR3 coding sequence is TGTGCCAGCAGTTACACCATAACCAGGTCCGGCTACGAGCAGTACTTC.

The rearrangement links TRBV7-8 to TRBJ2-7; the match to TRBD2 covers 12 bases. There are 20 residues in the CDR3. V lost 1 base to trimming and J lost 2 bases; unmatched junction nucleotides: 15. Looked up from germline, CDR1 is SGHVS and CDR2 is FQNEAQ. The CDR3 reads CASSLGGRGRLAGVPYEQYF. Written as DNA, the CDR3 is TGTGCCAGCAGCTTAGGCGGCAGGGGGAGACTAGCGGGAGTCCCCTACGAGCAGTACTTC.

This chain uses TRBV27 with TRBJ2-7; 14 positions agree with TRBD2. The CDR3 has 15 residues. After removal of 5 bases from V and 3 bases from J, the junction contained 3 bases not matched to a gene. Germline lookup yields CDR1 MNHEY and CDR2 SMNVEV (reference sequence). The CDR3, as DNA: TGTGCCAGCAGTCGGGGACTAGCGGGAGACTACGAGCAGTACTTC. Its translation: CASSRGLAGDYEQYF.

The CDR3 spells CASSHRSVGGETQYF. CDR3 bases: TGTGCCAGCAGCCATAGGAGCGTTGGGGGGGAGACCCAGTACTTC. This rearrangement joins TRBV7-2 to TRBJ2-5; weak D call: TRBD2 (6 bases). The V end lost 5 bases, the J end lost 5 bases, and 18 bases lay between the germline ends. The germline gives CDR1 SGHTA, CDR2 FQGNSA. This CDR3 has 15 amino acids.

The CDR3 DNA is TGTGCCAGCAGCCCGGGTGGCACGCAGTATTTT. This translates into CASSPGGTQYF. The rearrangement joins TRBV7-6 to TRBJ2-3, with D unclear. The V gene's germline CDR1 is SGHVS and CDR2 FNYEAQ. There are 11 residues in the CDR3. V lost 5 bases and J lost 9, with 9 bases in between.

This clone was detected once. This chain connects TRBV4-1 to TRBJ1-5; 8 nucleotides agree with TRBD1. V was pared by 2 bases and J by 3 bases, with 18 bases of the junction left unmatched. This CDR3 has 20 residues. Germline V gives CDR1 MGHRA, CDR2 YSYEKL. CDR3 protein: CASSQMGEQGVPYVNQPQHF. The CDR3 region has the DNA TGCGCCAGCAGCCAAATGGGAGAACAGGGGGTCCCCTATGTCAATCAGCCCCAGCATTTT.

The V call is TRBV15, the J call TRBJ1-5; D is undetermined. The CDR3 length is 13 residues. With 4 bases removed from V and 3 bases from J, the gap between germline ends came to 7 bases. Germline assignment: CDR1 LNHNV and CDR2 YYDKDF (reference sequence). This CDR3 is CATSNRFNQPQHF. CDR3 nucleotides: TGTGCCACCAGCAACCGTTTCAATCAGCCCCAGCATTTT.

The chain recombines TRBV6-1 with TRBJ2-7; a possible D gene is TRBD2 (5 bases). V was shortened by 1 base and J by 4 bases, with 11 bases between the two germline ends. The CDR3 totals 14 residues. From germline, CDR1 is MNHNS and CDR2 SASEGT. DNA for the CDR3: TGTGCCAGCAGTGAAGGAGGGAGCCTTTACGAGCAGTACTTC. Protein: CASSEGGSLYEQYF.

Points on this clone: The sample carries other DNA sequences with the same CDR3. The V and J genes are TRBV5-1 and TRBJ2-5; unclear D gene. This CDR3 has 14 residues. Trimming took 2 bases from V and 4 from J, leaving 12 bases between them. Germline V gives CDR1 SGHRS, CDR2 YFSETQ. The chain's CDR3 is CASSLVGSGETQYF. In DNA form, the CDR3 reads TGCGCCAGCAGCTTAGTTGGTTCGGGAGAGACCCAGTACTTC. Filled out from reference TRBV5-1 and TRBJ2-5, the complete variable domain reads KAGVTQTPRYLIKTRGQQVTLSCSPISGHRSVSWYQQTPGQGLQFLFEYFSETQRNKGNFPGRFSGRQFSNSRSEMNVSTLELGDSALYLCASSLVGSGETQYFGPGTRLLVL.

This chain links TRBV4-2 with TRBJ1-3; no firm D call. There are 14 residues in the CDR3. The V gene lost 1 base and the J gene lost 4 bases, with 8 bases spanning the gap. Germline values: CDR1 LGHNA, CDR2 YNFKEQ. In nucleotides, the CDR3 is TGTGCCAGCAGCCAAGTAACAACCGGAAACACCATATATTTT. Translating it yields CASSQVTTGNTIYF.

This chain uses TRBV7-9 with TRBJ2-7; a weak D match, TRBD1 (6 bases). Between the trimmed V and J ends, which lost 2 bases and 4 bases, there was a span of 12 bases. There are 14 residues in the CDR3. Germline CDR1 and CDR2: SEHNR and FQNEAQ (reference sequence). In DNA form, the CDR3 reads TGTGCCAGCAGCTTAACTGGGGGCGCGTACGAGCAGTACTTC. It specifies CASSLTGGAYEQYF.

The chain has TRBV9 and TRBJ2-1; 10 bases agree with TRBD2. V was pared by 4 bases and J by 6 bases, with 7 bases of the junction left unmatched. The CDR3 consists of 15 residues. CDR1 SGDLS and CDR2 YYNGEE come from the germline V gene. CDR3 protein: CASSPTEREGNEQFF. The DNA for the CDR3 is TGTGCCAGCAGCCCCACGGAGCGGGAGGGCAATGAGCAGTTCTTC.